The 26 T cell receptor beta chains given below trace back to one sample, sequenced in a study of T cell responses to AZD1222 COVID-19 vaccine. The method was immunoSEQ multiplex PCR; TCRdb's version includes in-frame clones alone and lacks a portion of them. The sample carries around 180,000 clones, around 89% recorded once. The specimen comprised peripheral blood, sampled on day 0 of AZD1222 vaccination. These receptor sequences come from an adult in good health.

V is TRBV5-8 and J is TRBJ2-5, with a tentative D call TRBD1 (6 bases). CDR3 length equals 15 residues. V gave up 5 bases and J gave up 4 bases, with 18 bases separating them. Per germline, CDR1 SGHTS and CDR2 YDEGEE. CDR3 sequence reads: CASRTPDRMRETQYF. CDR3 sequence (DNA): TGTGCCAGCAGGACCCCCGACAGGATGAGAGAGACCCAGTACTTC. Combining the CDR3 with reference TRBV5-8 and TRBJ2-5 gives the whole variable domain EAGVTQSPTHLIKTRGQQATLRCSPISGHTSVYWYQQALGLGLQFLLWYDEGEERNRGNFPPRFSGRQFPNYSSELNVNALELEDSALYLCASRTPDRMRETQYFGPGTRLLVL.

The chain joins TRBV19 to TRBJ2-1; 9 nucleotides line up with TRBD1. The CDR3 consists of 14 residues. J was trimmed by 10 bases and V by 3 bases; bases with no gene match: 7. The germline V gene encodes CDR1 LNHDA and CDR2 SQIVND (reference sequence). CDR3 amino acids: CASSMLDRGEEQFF. CDR3 in DNA: TGTGCCAGTAGTATGCTTGACAGGGGGGAAGAGCAGTTCTTC.

The sample holds a few counts of this clone. The same CDR3 also results from other DNA sequences found in this sample. This chain connects TRBV27 to TRBJ1-6; D gene uncertain. The CDR3 contains 12 residues. CDR1 is MNHEY and CDR2 is SMNVEV in the germline V gene (reference sequence). Trimming stripped 6 bases from V and 6 bases from J, with 6 bases between. The CDR3 sequence: CASSFSNSPLHF. The CDR3 DNA reads TGTGCCAGCAGCTTCAGTAATTCACCCCTCCACTTT.

This chain connects TRBV3-1 (or the pseudogene TRBV3-2) to TRBJ1-2; TRBD1 might be the D (5 bases). CDR3 length: 13 amino acids. The V gene lost 2 bases and the J gene lost 2 bases, with 6 bases spanning the gap. Germline lookup yields CDR1 LGHDT and CDR2 YNNKEL (reference sequence). CDR3 sequence reads: CASSQPGNYGYTF. CDR3 sequence (DNA): TGTGCCAGCAGCCAACCAGGGAACTATGGCTACACCTTC.

The gene calls are TRBV9 and TRBJ1-5; D ambiguous. Germline CDR1 reads SGDLS; CDR2 reads YYNGEE. Trimming left V 4 bases short and J 2 bases short, with 7 bases between. The CDR3 runs to 13 residues. CDR3 sequence: CASSPGGNQPQHF. CDR3 coding DNA: TGTGCCAGCAGCCCCGGGGGCAATCAGCCCCAGCATTTT.

Of note for this clone: The same CDR3 also results from other DNA sequences found in this sample. This chain uses TRBV2 with TRBJ1-2; 7 positions match TRBD1. The CDR3 consists of 13 residues. Germline trimming cut 5 bases from V and 1 base from J; bases unmatched to any gene: 1. In germline, CDR1 is SNHLY, CDR2 FYNNEI. The CDR3 DNA sequence: TGTGCCAGCAGTAGGGACAGTAACTATGGCTACACCTTC. It translates to CASSRDSNYGYTF.

J is TRBJ2-1 and V is TRBV5-6; TRBD1 is a possible D gene (6 bases). The CDR3 has 16 residues. Trimming shortened V by 2 bases and J by 4 bases, and 16 bases separated the two germline ends. The germline V gene has CDR1 SGHDT and CDR2 YYEEEE. CDR3 loop: CASSLGRQAYYNEQFF. The CDR3 nucleotides read TGTGCCAGCAGCTTAGGGCGACAGGCTTATTACAATGAGCAGTTCTTC.

The CDR3 nucleotides are TGCGCCAGCAGCTTCGGCCAGACTAATGAAAAACTGTTTTTT. This sequence encodes CASSFGQTNEKLFF. The chain has TRBV5-1 and TRBJ1-4; D remains unclear. The CDR3 has 14 residues. V dropped 2 bases and J dropped 2 bases, with 7 bases sitting between them. Looked up from germline, CDR1 is SGHRS and CDR2 is YFSETQ.

The V gene is TRBV7-3, the J gene TRBJ1-3, with 7 bases that match TRBD1. With 5 bases clipped from V and 4 bases from J, the junction kept 2 bases outside the gene matches. Looked up from germline, CDR1 is SGHTA and CDR2 is FQGTGA. This CDR3 has 13 amino acids. The CDR3 DNA is TGTGCCAGCAGCGGGGGACAGGGAAACACCATATATTTT. Its protein is CASSGGQGNTIYF.

V gene TRBV20-1 combines with J gene TRBJ2-7, with D perhaps being TRBD1 or TRBD2 (6 bases each). The V end lost 3 bases, the J end lost 3 bases, and 15 bases lay between the germline ends. This CDR3 region has 14 residues. Germline V gene data show CDR1 as DFQATT and CDR2 as SNEGSKA (reference sequence). The CDR3 nucleotides are TGCAGTGCTAGTTCCGGGGGCCGGGTCTACGAGCAGTACTTC. Residues: CSASSGGRVYEQYF.

The genes are TRBV25-1 and TRBJ2-3; 9 bases fit TRBD2. The CDR3 spans 16 residues. Germline V gene data show CDR1 as MGHDK and CDR2 as SYGVNS. V lost 1 base to trimming and J lost 5 bases; unmatched junction nucleotides: 7. This CDR3 reads CASSESRGGAVDTQYF. CDR3 DNA sequence: TGTGCCAGCAGTGAATCGCGGGGGGGGGCCGTAGATACGCAGTATTTT.

This rearrangement joins TRBV7-9 to TRBJ1-3, with 7 bases lining up with TRBD1. This CDR3 contains 19 residues. Germline CDR1 is SEHNR and CDR2 is FQNEAQ (reference sequence). Trimming cost V 5 bases and J 0 bases; bases outside gene matches: 16. CDR3 sequence reads: CASSVGTAVTKSSGNTIYF. The DNA of the CDR3 is TGTGCCAGCAGCGTCGGGACAGCCGTTACCAAAAGCTCTGGAAACACCATATATTTT. Full variable domain (outside the CDR3, taken from reference TRBV7-9 and TRBJ1-3): DTGVSQNPRHKITKRGQNVTFRCDPISEHNRLYWYRQTLGQGPEFLTYFQNEAQLEKSRLLSDRFSAERPKGSFSTLEIQRTEQGDSAMYLCASSVGTAVTKSSGNTIYFGEGSWLTVV.

The chain carries TRBV20-1 and TRBJ2-6, with TRBD1 matching over 8 bases. This CDR3 is built from 19 residues. The V gene's germline CDR1 is DFQATT and CDR2 SNEGSKA (reference sequence). V lost 6 bases to trimming and J lost 1 base; unmatched junction nucleotides: 17. CDR3 sequence: CSASPSFGQGTSGANVLTF. Here the CDR3 DNA reads TGCAGTGCCAGTCCTAGCTTCGGACAGGGTACTTCTGGGGCCAACGTCCTGACTTTC.

CDR3 sequence reads: CASSMGGGLSYNEQFF. DNA for the CDR3: TGTGCCAGTAGTATGGGCGGGGGCCTCTCCTACAATGAGCAGTTCTTC. The chain carries TRBV19 and TRBJ2-1; possible D gene TRBD2, 7 bases. Between the trimmed V and J ends, which lost 3 bases and 0 bases, there was a span of 12 bases. The germline CDR1 and CDR2 sequences are LNHDA and SQIVND (reference sequence). There are 16 residues in the CDR3.

The CDR3 region has the DNA TGTGCCAGCTCGACCCCCAATCAGCCCCAGCATTTT. It translates to CASSTPNQPQHF. The gene calls are TRBV18 and TRBJ1-5; D gene ambiguous. The germline V and J ends were trimmed by 6 bases and 3 bases, with 6 bases remaining between them. The germline V gene has CDR1 KGHSH and CDR2 LQKENI. This CDR3 is 12 amino acids long. The variable domain in full, with the rest retrieved from reference TRBV18 and TRBJ1-5, is NAGVMQNPRHLVRRRGQEARLRCSPMKGHSHVYWYRQLPEEGLKFMVYLQKENIIDESGMPKERFSAEFPKEGPSILRIQQVVRGDSAAYFCASSTPNQPQHFGDGTRLSIL.

This chain connects TRBV4-1 to TRBJ2-2, with D perhaps given as TRBD1 or TRBD2 (7 bases each). CDR1 is MGHRA and CDR2 is YSYEKL in the germline V gene. With 5 bases removed from V and 3 bases from J, the gap between germline ends came to 19 bases. The CDR3 runs to 17 residues. CDR3 sequence: CASSFPSGGGHTGELFF. The CDR3 coding sequence is TGCGCCAGCAGCTTCCCATCAGGGGGGGGCCACACCGGGGAGCTGTTTTTT.

The rearrangement uses TRBV5-4 and TRBJ1-5; a weak D match, TRBD1 (6 bases). V was cut by 0 bases and J by 7 bases, with 17 bases left in between. From germline, CDR1 is SGHNT and CDR2 YYREEE (reference sequence). This CDR3 has 16 amino acids. This chain's CDR3 is CASSLGGQIGGQPQHF. The CDR3 DNA sequence: TGTGCCAGCAGCTTGGGGGGACAAATAGGAGGCCAGCCCCAGCATTTT.

The chain links TRBV5-1 to TRBJ2-1; TRBD2 aligns across 7 bases. In germline, CDR1 is SGHRS, CDR2 YFSETQ. CDR3 length: 16 amino acids. V gave up 4 bases and J gave up 4 bases; unmatched junction bases: 11. The CDR3 region is CASSITPGTTYNEQFF. The CDR3 nucleotides read TGCGCCAGCAGCATCACTCCCGGGACTACATACAATGAGCAGTTCTTC.

This chain uses TRBV30 with TRBJ2-1, with D unclear. CDR1 is GTSNPN, CDR2 SVGIG, per germline (reference sequence). The length of the CDR3 is 15 residues. Trimming took off 1 base at V and 4 bases at J, with 14 bases between the two ends. CDR3 sequence (DNA): TGTGCCTGGAGTGCCGCCCGCGGAGAGTACAATGAGCAGTTCTTC. This gives the protein CAWSAARGEYNEQFF.

The gene calls are TRBV28 and TRBJ2-7; D might be TRBD2 (5 bases). V dropped 10 bases and J dropped 5 bases, with 18 bases sitting between them. The CDR3 has 13 amino acids. Germline V gene lookup returns CDR1 MDHEN and CDR2 SYDVKM. DNA of the CDR3: TGTGCCACCCAGGATGGGCTAGCAGACGAGCAGTACTTC. Translating gives CATQDGLADEQYF.

This clone appeared once. This chain uses TRBV28 with TRBJ2-4; D is ambiguous. V dropped 5 bases and J dropped 6 bases, with 20 bases sitting between them. The CDR3 sequence is 16 residues long. From germline, CDR1 is MDHEN and CDR2 SYDVKM. The CDR3 loop is CASSPERAVAGNIQYF. Here the CDR3 DNA reads TGTGCCAGCAGTCCCGAACGGGCGGTAGCAGGAAACATTCAGTACTTC.

This clone was counted a single time. J is TRBJ1-6 and V is TRBV10-3, with 7 bases matching TRBD1. V lost 4 bases, J lost 14 bases, and 5 bases stayed unmatched. The germline V gene encodes CDR1 ENHRY and CDR2 SYGVKD. This CDR3 comprises 12 residues. For the CDR3, the DNA is TGTGCCATCAGTGGAAAGACAGGGTCCCTCCACTTT. Translating it yields CAISGKTGSLHF.

V and J are TRBV7-9 and TRBJ2-3; D may be TRBD1 (6 bases). The V gene's germline CDR1 is SEHNR and CDR2 FQNEAQ (reference sequence). Trimming stripped 2 bases from V and 5 bases from J, with 14 bases between. The CDR3 contains 15 residues. The CDR3 reads CASSLQGSPGDTQYF. Written as DNA, the CDR3 is TGTGCCAGCAGCTTACAGGGGAGTCCCGGAGATACGCAGTATTTT.

The chain recombines TRBV13 with TRBJ2-2; the D gene is possibly TRBD1 (7 bases). This CDR3 spans 15 amino acids. Trimming stripped 1 base from V and 4 bases from J, with 10 bases between. Germline V gene data show CDR1 as PRHDT and CDR2 as FYEKMQ (reference sequence). The CDR3 DNA sequence: TGTGCCAGCAGCTTAGTTCAGGGGGGCACCGGGGAGCTGTTTTTT. The encoded protein is CASSLVQGGTGELFF.

This chain links TRBV2 with TRBJ1-2; the D gene is possibly TRBD1 (6 bases). The CDR3 contains 14 residues. Germline V lookup: CDR1 SNHLY, CDR2 FYNNEI. V lost 4 bases and J 8 bases, leaving 17 bases between the germline ends. CDR3 region: CASSVGYRAGGYTF. The CDR3, as DNA: TGTGCCAGCAGTGTGGGTTACAGGGCGGGAGGCTACACCTTC.

The chain has TRBV27 and TRBJ2-5; D gene ambiguous. Trimming removed 6 bases at V and 4 bases at J, with 9 bases between. The CDR3 extends over 12 amino acids. CDR1 MNHEY and CDR2 SMNVEV come from the germline V gene (reference sequence). The CDR3 region has the DNA TGTGCCAGCAGCCCGAGCCGAGAGACCCAGTACTTC. It translates to CASSPSRETQYF.